This T cell receptor (beta chain) was identified in a study of shared clonotypes between healthy human individuals. Study-wide results and limits: The researchers took only blood, and tissue repertoires probably look different.

CDR3 length equals 16 residues. Germline values: CDR1 MNHEY, CDR2 SMNVEV (reference sequence). Losses at the gene ends were 5 bases for V and 2 bases for J; bases not matched to a gene: 8. CD45RO-negative CD8 cells positively selected for CCR7 made up the naive population, which excluded terminally differentiated effector memory CD45RA+ cells. As to this clone: The antigen remains unidentified.

The method was immunoSEQ multiplex PCR; TCRdb's version includes in-frame clones alone and lacks a portion of them. This table has roughly 1,800,000 clones, about 94% appearing once. Sequencing was performed on naive CD8+ T cells sorted from blood. The TCR originated in a man in his late teens or twenties in good health. The V call is TRBV27, the J call TRBJ2-7; 11 bases line up with TRBD2. CDR3 amino acids: CASSIPTSGEAYEQYF. In DNA form, the CDR3 reads TGTGCCAGCAGTATCCCGACTAGCGGGGAGGCCTACGAGCAGTACTTC.